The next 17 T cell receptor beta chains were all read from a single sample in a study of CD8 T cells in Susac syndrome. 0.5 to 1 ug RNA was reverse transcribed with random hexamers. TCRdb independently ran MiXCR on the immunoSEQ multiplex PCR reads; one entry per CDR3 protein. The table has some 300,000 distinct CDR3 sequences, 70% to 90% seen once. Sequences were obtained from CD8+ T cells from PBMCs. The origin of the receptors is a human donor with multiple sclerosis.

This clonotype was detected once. CDR3: CASTLALLLDEQYF. CDR3 nucleotides: TGTGCCAGCACCTTGGCCTTGTTGTTGGACGAGCAGTACTTC. V and J are TRBV6-2 or TRBV6-3 and TRBJ2-7; D not certain. The CDR3 length is 14 residues. Deletions cut 7 bases from V and 5 bases from J, with 18 bases between. Per germline, CDR1 MNHEY and CDR2 SVGEGT.

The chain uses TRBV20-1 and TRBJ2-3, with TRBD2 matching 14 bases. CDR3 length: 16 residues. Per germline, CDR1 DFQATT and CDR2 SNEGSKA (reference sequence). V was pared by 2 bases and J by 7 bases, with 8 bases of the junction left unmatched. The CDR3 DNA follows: TGCAGTGCTAGAAGGGGGACTAGCGGGAGAGCTTATACGCAGTATTTT. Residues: CSARRGTSGRAYTQYF.

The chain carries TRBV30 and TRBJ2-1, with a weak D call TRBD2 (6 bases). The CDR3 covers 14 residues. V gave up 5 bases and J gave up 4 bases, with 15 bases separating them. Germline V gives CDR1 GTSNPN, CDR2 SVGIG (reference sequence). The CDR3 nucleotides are TGTGCCTGGGGCGGCGGGAACACTTACAATGAGCAGTTCTTC. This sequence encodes CAWGGGNTYNEQFF.

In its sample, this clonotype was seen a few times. The CDR3 region is CASSLSRGSGSDTQYF. For the CDR3, the DNA is TGCGCCAGCAGCCTATCGAGGGGTAGCGGATCAGATACGCAGTATTTT. The chain has TRBV4-3 and TRBJ2-3, with a weak D call TRBD2 (6 bases). CDR1 and CDR2 from the germline V gene are LGHNA and YSLEER. The CDR3 is made up of 16 amino acids. Trimming took 4 bases from V and 4 from J, leaving 18 bases between them.

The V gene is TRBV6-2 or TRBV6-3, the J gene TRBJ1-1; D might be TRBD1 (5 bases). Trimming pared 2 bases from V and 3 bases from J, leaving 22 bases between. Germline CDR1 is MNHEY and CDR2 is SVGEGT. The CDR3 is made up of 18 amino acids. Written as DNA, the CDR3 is TGTGCCAGCAGTTACCCACGACGCCTTGGGGGATGGGACACTGAAGCTTTCTTT. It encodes CASSYPRRLGGWDTEAFF.

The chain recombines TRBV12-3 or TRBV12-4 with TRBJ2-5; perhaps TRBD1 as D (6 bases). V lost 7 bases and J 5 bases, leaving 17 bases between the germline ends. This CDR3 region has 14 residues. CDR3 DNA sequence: TGTGCCAGCACCGCCCAGGGGTTAGAGGAGACCCAGTACTTC. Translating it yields CASTAQGLEETQYF.

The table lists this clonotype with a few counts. The CDR3 spells CASSLDREEGLAKNIQYF. The CDR3 DNA sequence: TGTGCCAGCAGTTTGGACAGGGAGGAAGGGTTAGCCAAAAACATTCAGTACTTC. V is TRBV6-5 and J is TRBJ2-4, with 8 positions matching TRBD1. V shed 4 bases and J 0 bases; nucleotides not matched to a gene: 11. Looked up from germline, CDR1 is MNHEY and CDR2 is SVGAGI. The CDR3 consists of 18 residues.

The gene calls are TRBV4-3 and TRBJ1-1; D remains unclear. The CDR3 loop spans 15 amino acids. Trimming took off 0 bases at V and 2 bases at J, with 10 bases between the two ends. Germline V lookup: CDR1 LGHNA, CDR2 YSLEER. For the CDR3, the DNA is TGCGCCAGCAGCCAAGAAGACTGGGCTAACACTGAAGCTTTCTTT. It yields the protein CASSQEDWANTEAFF.

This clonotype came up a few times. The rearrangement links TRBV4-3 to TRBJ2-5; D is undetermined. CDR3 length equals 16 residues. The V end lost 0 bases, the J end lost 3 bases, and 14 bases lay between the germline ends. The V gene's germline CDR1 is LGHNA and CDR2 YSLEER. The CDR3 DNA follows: TGCGCCAGCAGCCAAGATCCCCCGTCAGGCGAAGAGACCCAGTACTTC. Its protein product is CASSQDPPSGEETQYF.

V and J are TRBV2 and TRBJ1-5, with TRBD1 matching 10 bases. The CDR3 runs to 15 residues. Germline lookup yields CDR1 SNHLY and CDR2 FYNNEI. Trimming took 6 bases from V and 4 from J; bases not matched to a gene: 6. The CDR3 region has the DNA TGTGCCAGCAGCGGACAGGGGGAGAGTAATCAGCCCCAGCATTTT. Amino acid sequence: CASSGQGESNQPQHF.

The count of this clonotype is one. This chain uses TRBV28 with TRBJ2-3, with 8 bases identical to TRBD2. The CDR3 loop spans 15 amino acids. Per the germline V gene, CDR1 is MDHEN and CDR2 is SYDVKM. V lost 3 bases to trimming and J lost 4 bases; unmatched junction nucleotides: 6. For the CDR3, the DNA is TGTGCCAGCAGTTTCACCGGACTAGCCGCAGATACGCAGTATTTT. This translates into CASSFTGLAADTQYF.

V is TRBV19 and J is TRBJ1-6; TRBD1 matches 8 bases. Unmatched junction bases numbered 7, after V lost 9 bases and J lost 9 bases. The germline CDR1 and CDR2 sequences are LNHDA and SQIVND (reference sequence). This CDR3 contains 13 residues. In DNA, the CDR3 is TGTGCCAGCTCGACAGGGGACGGTTCACCCCTCCACTTT. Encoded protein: CASSTGDGSPLHF.

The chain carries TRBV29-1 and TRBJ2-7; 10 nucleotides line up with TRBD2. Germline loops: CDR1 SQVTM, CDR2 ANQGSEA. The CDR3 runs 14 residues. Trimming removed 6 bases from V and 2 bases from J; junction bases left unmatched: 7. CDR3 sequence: CSVSSGRFTYEQYF. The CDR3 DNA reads TGCAGCGTGTCTAGCGGGAGATTCACCTACGAGCAGTACTTC.

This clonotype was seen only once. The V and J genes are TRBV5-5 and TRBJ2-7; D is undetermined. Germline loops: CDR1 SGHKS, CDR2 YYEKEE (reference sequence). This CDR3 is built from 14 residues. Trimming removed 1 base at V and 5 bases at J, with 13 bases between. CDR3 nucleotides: TGTGCCAGCAGCTTGCTGTCCGCAGCTGACGAGCAGTACTTC. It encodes CASSLLSAADEQYF. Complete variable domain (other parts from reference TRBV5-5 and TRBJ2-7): DAGVTQSPTHLIKTRGQQVTLRCSPISGHKSVSWYQQVLGQGPQFIFQYYEKEERGRGNFPDRFSARQFPNYSSELNVNALLLGDSALYLCASSLLSAADEQYFGPGTRLTVT.

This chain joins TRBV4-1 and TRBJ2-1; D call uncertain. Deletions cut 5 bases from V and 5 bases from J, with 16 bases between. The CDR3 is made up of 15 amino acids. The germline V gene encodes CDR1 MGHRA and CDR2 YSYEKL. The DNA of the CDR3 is TGCGCCAGCAGCTTGGAGCCCCCCACGGACAATGAGCAGTTCTTC. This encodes CASSLEPPTDNEQFF.

CDR3 sequence (DNA): TGCAGCTTAGTTCTGGGGGGCAATGAGCAGTTCTTC. Residues: CSLVLGGNEQFF. The chain uses TRBV20-1 and TRBJ2-1; weak D call: TRBD2 (6 bases). Germline V lookup: CDR1 DFQATT, CDR2 SNEGSKA (reference sequence). The CDR3 contains 12 residues.

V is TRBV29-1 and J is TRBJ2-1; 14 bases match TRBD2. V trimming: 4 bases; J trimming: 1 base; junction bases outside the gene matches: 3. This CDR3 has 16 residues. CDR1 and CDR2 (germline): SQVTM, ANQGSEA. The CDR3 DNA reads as TGCAGCGTTGTGACTAGCGGGAGGGCTTCCTACAATGAGCAGTTCTTC. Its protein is CSVVTSGRASYNEQFF.